This T cell receptor (beta chain) originates from a study of blood T cells in healthy people across ages. Remarks on this clonotype: At one boundary the junction diverges from the germline segment, which might be a read error.

Germline CDR1 reads MNHEY; CDR2 reads SMNVEV (reference sequence). This CDR3 region has 16 residues. The donors, aged roughly 6 to 90, were healthy Caucasians from Russia. It was with a sample-barcoded 5' primer and a J-beta primer mix that a second PCR of roughly 7 to 12 cycles was run. TCRdb reprocessed the 5' RACE reads via MiXCR and lists one record per CDR3 protein. The sample yields some 900,000 distinct CDR3 sequences, under 35% seen once. Sequenced sample: blood. The receptor was derived from an elderly woman in good health. The rearrangement uses TRBV27 and TRBJ2-7; 7 nucleotides align to TRBD1. In DNA form, the CDR3 reads TGTGCCGGCAGTCCGCTCGACAGGGTGGGAAACTACGAGCAGTACTTC. Translated: CAGSPLDRVGNYEQYF.